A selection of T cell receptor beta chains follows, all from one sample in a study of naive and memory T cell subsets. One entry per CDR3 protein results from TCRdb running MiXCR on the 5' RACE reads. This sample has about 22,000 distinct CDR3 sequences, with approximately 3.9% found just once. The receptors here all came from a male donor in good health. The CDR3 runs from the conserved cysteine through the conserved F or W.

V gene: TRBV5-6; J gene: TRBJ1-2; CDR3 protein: CASSFRQVSIDYGYTF
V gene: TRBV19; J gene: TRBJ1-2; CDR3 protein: CASRPTGRSNYGYTF
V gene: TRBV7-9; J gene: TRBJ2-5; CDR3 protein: CASSRETQYF
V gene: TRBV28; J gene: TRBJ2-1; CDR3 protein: CASSQFGGPLGNEQFF
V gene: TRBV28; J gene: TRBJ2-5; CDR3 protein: CASSPPAQETQYF
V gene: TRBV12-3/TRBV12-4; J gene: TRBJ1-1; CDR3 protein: CASRDAGRGNTEAFF
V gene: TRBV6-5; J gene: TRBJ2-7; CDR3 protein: CASSYSRWDRGPNEQYF
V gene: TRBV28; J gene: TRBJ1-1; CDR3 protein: CASRAQGGNTEAFF
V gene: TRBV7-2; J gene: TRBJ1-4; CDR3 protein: CASSLAGRGGISNEKLFF
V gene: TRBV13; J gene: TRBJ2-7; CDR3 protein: CASSSQLAGGPPEQYF
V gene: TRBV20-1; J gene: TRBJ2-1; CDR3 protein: CSARDGAGVGDEQFF
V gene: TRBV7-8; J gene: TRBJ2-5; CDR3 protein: CASSSGTEETQYF
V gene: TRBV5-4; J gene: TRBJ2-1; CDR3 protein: CASSFTGMADPYNEQFF
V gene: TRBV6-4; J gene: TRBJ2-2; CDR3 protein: CASSGTGLNTGELFF
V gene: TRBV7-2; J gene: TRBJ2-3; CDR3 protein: CASSSTDSLAGAAHTDTQYF
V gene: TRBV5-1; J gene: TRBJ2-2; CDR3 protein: CASSSLGPNTGELFF
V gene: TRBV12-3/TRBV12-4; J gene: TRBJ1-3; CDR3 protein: CASSHLDISGNTIYF
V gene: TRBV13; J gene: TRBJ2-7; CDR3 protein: CASSLRTSGTSSYEQYF
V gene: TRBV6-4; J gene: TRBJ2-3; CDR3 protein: CASSDSMTSAIGTDTQYF
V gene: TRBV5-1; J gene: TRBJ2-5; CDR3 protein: CASSLGSNRFQETQYF
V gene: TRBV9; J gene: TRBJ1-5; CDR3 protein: CASSEDLSNQPQHF
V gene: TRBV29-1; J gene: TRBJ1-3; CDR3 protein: CSVLWGTGNTIYF
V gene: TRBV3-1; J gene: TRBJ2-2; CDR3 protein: CASSQGSPNTGELFF
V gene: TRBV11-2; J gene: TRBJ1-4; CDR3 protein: CASSFGQGLNEKLFF
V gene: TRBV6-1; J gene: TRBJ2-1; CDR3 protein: CASSVGFDEQFF
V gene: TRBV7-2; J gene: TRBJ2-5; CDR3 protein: CASSFRYRLPIEETQYF
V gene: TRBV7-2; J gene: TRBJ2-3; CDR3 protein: CASREGGDTQYF
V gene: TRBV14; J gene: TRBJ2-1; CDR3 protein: CASSQQGTRNHEQFF
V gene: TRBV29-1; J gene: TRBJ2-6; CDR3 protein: CSVEDLGRSGANVLTF
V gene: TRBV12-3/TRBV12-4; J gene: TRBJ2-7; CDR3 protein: CASSTGTGPYEQYF
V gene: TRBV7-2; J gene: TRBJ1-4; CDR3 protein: CASSKGAEDEKLFF